Below, 4 T cell receptor beta chains from the same sample are listed, as sequenced in a study of PD-1 blockade in mismatch repair-deficient tumors. Libraries were prepared by immunoSEQ multiplex PCR; TCRdb keeps only in-frame clonotypes and omits some of them. The table lists 100,000 to 150,000 clones, approximately 91% of them singletons. The sequenced sample was peripheral blood, obtained approximately 70 weeks after starting pembrolizumab. These receptors all come from an adult with mismatch repair-deficient cancer.

The V gene is TRBV13, the J gene TRBJ1-1; D call uncertain. Germline CDR1 is PRHDT and CDR2 is FYEKMQ (reference sequence). This CDR3 spans 12 amino acids. The V end lost 2 bases, the J end lost 6 bases, and 7 bases lay between the germline ends. The CDR3 bases are TGTGCCAGCAGCTTATCCAGATCTGAAGCTTTCTTT. It encodes CASSLSRSEAFF.

The chain recombines TRBV29-1 with TRBJ2-1; 7 positions agree with TRBD2. J gave up 8 bases and V 0 bases, and 7 bases lay outside the gene matches. This CDR3 is built from 14 residues. Looked up from germline, CDR1 is SQVTM and CDR2 is ANQGSEA. CDR3 DNA sequence: TGCAGCGTTGAAGATCGGAAAGCGGGATATGAGCAGTTCTTC. Protein: CSVEDRKAGYEQFF.

V and J are TRBV9 and TRBJ2-2; weak D call: TRBD2 (6 bases). CDR3 size: 12 residues. CDR1 SGDLS and CDR2 YYNGEE come from the germline V gene. With 4 bases removed from V and 7 bases from J, the gap between germline ends came to 8 bases. The chain's CDR3 is CASSFSGGELFF. The CDR3 bases are TGTGCCAGCAGCTTTAGCGGCGGGGAGCTGTTTTTT.

The V and J genes are TRBV11-2 and TRBJ1-2, with a tentative D call TRBD1 (6 bases). Per germline, CDR1 SGHAT and CDR2 FQNNGV. This CDR3 comprises 18 residues. Trimming cost V 4 bases and J 0 bases, with 21 bases left between them. The CDR3 region has the DNA TGTGCCAGCAGCTATCAACCTGTCGGGGGCCACTCTAACTATGGCTACACCTTC. Residues: CASSYQPVGGHSNYGYTF.